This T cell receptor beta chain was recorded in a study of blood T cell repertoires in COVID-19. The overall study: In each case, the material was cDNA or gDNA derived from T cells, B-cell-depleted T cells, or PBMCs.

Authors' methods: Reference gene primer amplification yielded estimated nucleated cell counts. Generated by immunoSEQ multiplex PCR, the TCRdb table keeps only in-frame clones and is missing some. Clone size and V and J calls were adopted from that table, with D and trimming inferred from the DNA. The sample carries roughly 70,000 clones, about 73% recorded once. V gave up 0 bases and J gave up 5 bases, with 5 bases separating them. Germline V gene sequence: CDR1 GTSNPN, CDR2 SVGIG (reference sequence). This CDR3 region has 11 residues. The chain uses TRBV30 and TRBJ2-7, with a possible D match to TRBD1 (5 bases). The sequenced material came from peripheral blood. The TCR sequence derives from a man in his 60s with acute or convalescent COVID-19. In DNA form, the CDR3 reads TGTGCCTGGAGTGTACAGGACGAGCAGTACTTC. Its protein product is CAWSVQDEQYF.